This T cell receptor (beta chain) was captured by sequencing in a study of PD-1 blockade in classical Hodgkin lymphoma. Study findings and constraints: With respect to the repertoire differences, their causes, possibly disease activity or prior therapy, remain undefined.

This clone has a handful of counts. Its specificity is not known. V dropped 4 bases and J dropped 1; count of bases not matched to a gene: 1. CDR1 is PRHDT and CDR2 is FYEKMQ in the germline V gene (reference sequence). This CDR3 contains 14 residues. Libraries were prepared by immunoSEQ multiplex PCR; TCRdb keeps only in-frame clonotypes and omits some of them. The sample has roughly 34,000 clones, 76% seen once; the top ten hold around 17%. With no exception, relapse followed autologous stem cell transplantation in all patients, and brentuximab vedotin exposure varied. Best overall response was complete response, partial response or progressive disease in these relapsed/refractory classical Hodgkin lymphoma patients.

V usage is TRBV13 and J usage is TRBJ2-3; 8 bases agree with TRBD1. The clonotype comes from a human donor with classical Hodgkin lymphoma. The specimen was peripheral blood mononuclear cells (PBMCs), collected before the second cycle of nivolumab. The CDR3 DNA is TGTGCCAGCAGCTGGGGACAGGGCACAGATACGCAGTATTTT. Its protein is CASSWGQGTDTQYF.